These T cell receptor beta chains were read from a single sample in a study of neurological immune-mediated disorders. TCRdb redid the calling of the 5' RACE reads with MiXCR, one entry per CDR3 protein. In the table there are 55,000 to 80,000 distinct CDR3 sequences, around 13% of which are singletons. Sequencing used PBMCs. The receptors stem from a female donor with HTLV-1-associated myelopathy (HAM/TSP). Both conserved end residues are part of each CDR3. The D gene is left open where the match is weak. Not every row has a clone size; where given, it reads once, few, many or a size class.

size: many
J: TRBJ2-3
V: TRBV6-5
D: .
DNA: TGTGCCAGCAGTATCTGGGCGTCAGATACGCAGTATTTT
CDR3: CASSIWASDTQYF

size: .
J: TRBJ2-5
V: TRBV7-8
D: TRBD2
DNA: TGTGCCAGCAGCTTAGGTAGAGCGGGGGTTCGCCAAGAGACCCAGTACTTC
CDR3: CASSLGRAGVRQETQYF

size: .
J: TRBJ2-7
V: TRBV5-1
D: TRBD1
DNA: TGCGCCAGCAGCTTGGTACCCGGGACAGTGGGCTTGGGGGTGCTAAGCTCCTACGAGCAGTACTTC
CDR3: CASSLVPGTVGLGVLSSYEQYF

size: many
J: TRBJ2-7
V: TRBV20-1
D: TRBD1
DNA: TGCAGTGCCCCAGGACAGGGGTTCGGCGAGCAGTACTTC
CDR3: CSAPGQGFGEQYF

size: many
J: TRBJ2-1
V: TRBV7-9
D: .
DNA: TGTGCCAGCAGCTCGCCGACTAGTAAGGGGTCCAACAATGAGCAGTTCTTC
CDR3: CASSSPTSKGSNNEQFF

size: .
J: TRBJ2-7
V: TRBV6-5
D: .
DNA: TGTGCCAGCAGTAAGAGGGATTATAGGTTTAACTACGAGCAGTACTTC
CDR3: CASSKRDYRFNYEQYF

size: many
J: TRBJ2-3
V: TRBV10-2
D: .
DNA: TGCGCCAGCAGTGAGTCACAAAATACGCAGTATTTT
CDR3: CASSESQNTQYF

size: many
J: TRBJ2-1
V: TRBV20-1
D: TRBD2
DNA: TGCAGTGCTCGTTTAGCGGGTTCGCTCTACAATGAGCAGTTCTTC
CDR3: CSARLAGSLYNEQFF

size: many
J: TRBJ2-3
V: TRBV12-3/TRBV12-4
D: TRBD2
DNA: TGTGCCAGCAGTTTGAAGCGGGGCGCAGATACGCAGTATTTT
CDR3: CASSLKRGADTQYF

size: .
J: TRBJ2-3
V: TRBV12-3/TRBV12-4
D: .
DNA: TGTGCCAGCAGTCTCGAAGCGTTTTCCTATACGCAGTATTTT
CDR3: CASSLEAFSYTQYF

size: many
J: TRBJ2-7
V: TRBV20-1
D: .
DNA: TGCAGTGGACGGGACAACTCCTACGAGCAGTACTTC
CDR3: CSGRDNSYEQYF

size: many
J: TRBJ2-3
V: TRBV2
D: TRBD2
DNA: TGTGCCACCCGGTGGGACTACAACACAGATACGCAGTATTTT
CDR3: CATRWDYNTDTQYF

size: many
J: TRBJ2-1
V: TRBV5-1
D: TRBD1
DNA: TGCGCCAGCAGCCCCCTCGGGACAGGTTATGGTGAGCAGTTCTTC
CDR3: CASSPLGTGYGEQFF

size: many
J: TRBJ2-5
V: TRBV28
D: .
DNA: TGTGCCAGCAGTTATCTAGGAGGGGGTCAAGAGACCCAGTACTTC
CDR3: CASSYLGGGQETQYF

size: many
J: TRBJ2-7
V: TRBV5-6
D: .
DNA: TGTGCCAGCAGCTTTCGCCGAGACCCCCCCTACGAGCAGTACTTC
CDR3: CASSFRRDPPYEQYF

size: medium-sized
J: TRBJ1-1
V: TRBV4-1
D: .
DNA: TGCGCCAGCAGCCAAGTTGATATGGGGTTGATCACTGAAGCTTTCTTT
CDR3: CASSQVDMGLITEAFF

size: many
J: TRBJ2-7
V: TRBV28
D: .
DNA: TGTGCCAGCAGAAGACAGCCGGCCTACGAGCAGTACTTC
CDR3: CASRRQPAYEQYF

size: many
J: TRBJ2-7
V: TRBV5-1
D: .
DNA: TGCGCCAGCAGGCAGGACGCCTACGAGCAGTACTTC
CDR3: CASRQDAYEQYF

size: .
J: TRBJ2-2
V: TRBV5-1
D: .
DNA: TGCGCCAGCAGCTTCGAATCCTCAGCGAACACCGGGGAGCTGTTTTTT
CDR3: CASSFESSANTGELFF

size: .
J: TRBJ2-3
V: TRBV7-3
D: .
DNA: TGTGCCAGCAGCTTAGCCCAGCAGGGCGTCACAGATACGCAGTATTTT
CDR3: CASSLAQQGVTDTQYF

size: many
J: TRBJ2-2
V: TRBV5-1
D: .
DNA: TGCGCCAGCAGCTTGGAAGCGGTATCAACCGGGGAGCTGTTTTTT
CDR3: CASSLEAVSTGELFF

size: many
J: TRBJ2-7
V: TRBV5-1
D: .
DNA: TGCGCCAGCAGTTTGGACCCACTCTCAACCTACGAGCAGTACTTC
CDR3: CASSLDPLSTYEQYF

size: .
J: TRBJ2-1
V: TRBV4-2
D: TRBD2
DNA: TGTGTCAGCAGCCAAGCGGGGACTAGCGGTGGTGAGCGGTTCTTC
CDR3: CVSSQAGTSGGERFF

size: .
J: TRBJ1-1
V: TRBV10-3
D: .
DNA: TGTGTAATCCGGGTAGGCAGGGACACTGAAGCTTTCTTT
CDR3: CVIRVGRDTEAFF